The 18 T cell receptor beta chains given below trace back to one sample, sequenced in a study of CD8+ T cells in alopecia areata. RNA extraction and reverse transcription yielded cDNA as sequencing template. The method was immunoSEQ multiplex PCR; TCRdb's version includes in-frame clones alone and lacks a portion of them. The sample gives some 130,000 clones, around three fifths of which show up once; roughly 6.7% is in the top ten. Sequences were derived from CD4+ T cells sorted from blood, sampled at week 0. Receptor source: a human donor with alopecia areata.

This chain joins TRBV11-3 and TRBJ2-1; TRBD2 might be the D (5 bases). Germline V CDR1 and CDR2: SGHNT, YENEEA. The CDR3 has 14 residues. V lost 3 bases, J lost 8 bases, and 14 bases lay in between. The chain's CDR3 is CASSFTRMGDEQFF. DNA for the CDR3: TGTGCCAGCAGCTTCACCCGAATGGGAGATGAGCAGTTCTTC.

A note on this clone: In the same sample, other DNA sequences code for this CDR3. The chain uses TRBV20-1 and TRBJ2-3, with D possibly matching TRBD2 (5 bases). CDR1 DFQATT and CDR2 SNEGSKA come from the germline V gene (reference sequence). The CDR3 is 11 residues long. The germline V and J ends were trimmed by 1 base and 6 bases, with 5 bases remaining between them. In DNA form, the CDR3 reads TGCAGTGCTAGAGCGGGGGATACGCAGTATTTT. Translating gives CSARAGDTQYF.

V gene TRBV6-1 combines with J gene TRBJ1-1, with a possible D match to TRBD1 (5 bases). In germline, CDR1 is MNHNS, CDR2 SASEGT. Between the trimmed V and J ends, which lost 2 bases and 1 base, there was a span of 11 bases. The CDR3 runs to 15 residues. The CDR3: CASSESVDRNTEAFF. The CDR3, as DNA: TGTGCCAGCAGTGAAAGCGTAGACAGGAACACTGAAGCTTTCTTT.

V is TRBV20-1 and J is TRBJ2-7, with D hard to call. Trimming stripped 7 bases from V and 4 bases from J, with 11 bases between. The length of the CDR3 is 11 residues. Germline assignment: CDR1 DFQATT and CDR2 SNEGSKA (reference sequence). The chain's CDR3 is CSVLAGYEQYF. For the CDR3, the DNA is TGCAGTGTTTTGGCTGGTTACGAGCAGTACTTC.

The chain uses TRBV19 and TRBJ1-2; 10 bases align to TRBD1. Germline V CDR1 and CDR2: LNHDA, SQIVND (reference sequence). The CDR3 is 14 residues long. The V segment lost 7 bases and the J segment 5 bases; nucleotides outside the gene matches: 7. The CDR3 spells CASNAGTGVYGYTF. CDR3 sequence (DNA): TGTGCCAGTAACGCCGGGACAGGGGTTTATGGCTACACCTTC.

This chain joins TRBV30 and TRBJ1-1; D not certain. Between the trimmed V and J ends, which lost 3 bases and 5 bases, there was a span of 10 bases. The CDR3 loop spans 12 amino acids. Germline loops: CDR1 GTSNPN, CDR2 SVGIG (reference sequence). As DNA, the CDR3 is TGTGCCTGGAGAACTACGGGAACTGAAGCTTTCTTT. It translates to CAWRTTGTEAFF. Together with reference TRBV30 and TRBJ1-1, the CDR3 gives the full variable domain: SQTIHQWPATLVQPVGSPLSLECTVEGTSNPNLYWYRQAAGRGLQLLFYSVGIGQISSEVPQNLSASRPQDRQFILSSKKLLLSDSGFYLCAWRTTGTEAFFGQGTRLTVV.

The V and J genes are TRBV30 and TRBJ1-1; D call uncertain. CDR1 and CDR2 (germline): GTSNPN, SVGIG (reference sequence). This CDR3 contains 13 residues. V lost 3 bases and J lost 4, with 12 bases in between. DNA for the CDR3: TGTGCCTGGAGGGGAATCACGAGCACTGAAGCTTTCTTT. Translated, it gives CAWRGITSTEAFF. The entire variable domain, with the rest obtained from reference TRBV30 and TRBJ1-1, is as follows: SQTIHQWPATLVQPVGSPLSLECTVEGTSNPNLYWYRQAAGRGLQLLFYSVGIGQISSEVPQNLSASRPQDRQFILSSKKLLLSDSGFYLCAWRGITSTEAFFGQGTRLTVV.

This sequence joins TRBV30 and TRBJ1-5; a possible D gene is TRBD1 (5 bases). The CDR3 totals 14 residues. V was pared by 0 bases and J by 1 base, with 7 bases between. Germline loops: CDR1 GTSNPN, CDR2 SVGIG (reference sequence). The CDR3 reads CAWSVGPSNQPQHF. CDR3 coding DNA: TGTGCCTGGAGTGTGGGGCCGAGCAATCAGCCCCAGCATTTT.

The rearrangement uses TRBV21-1 and TRBJ2-6. TRBV21-1 is a pseudogene locus. The CDR3 spans 14 residues. This CDR3 is CASSKGSGANVLTF. Written as DNA, the CDR3 is TGTGCCAGCAGCAAAGGTTCTGGGGCCAACGTCCTGACTTTC.

This clone was observed a handful of times. This chain connects TRBV5-1 to TRBJ1-3; D not certain. The ends were cut back, 4 bases at V and 0 bases at J, with 8 bases in the middle. Germline CDR1 is SGHRS and CDR2 is YFSETQ. CDR3 length: 14 amino acids. Here the CDR3 DNA reads TGCGCCAGCAGCCCGGAGTCCTCTGGAAACACCATATATTTT. Protein sequence: CASSPESSGNTIYF.

This sequence joins TRBV29-1 and TRBJ2-5, with a tentative D call TRBD2 (6 bases). The V end lost 4 bases, the J end lost 5 bases, and 14 bases lay between the germline ends. In germline, CDR1 is SQVTM, CDR2 ANQGSEA. The CDR3 runs 13 residues. The CDR3 region is CSVAGHRGETQYF. The CDR3 DNA is TGCAGCGTTGCAGGGCATCGGGGGGAGACCCAGTACTTC.

The V call is TRBV5-1, the J call TRBJ2-5; TRBD1 aligns across 8 bases. Per germline, CDR1 SGHRS and CDR2 YFSETQ. The V and J ends lost 7 bases and 6 bases, in that order; junction bases with no gene match: 11. This CDR3 comprises 14 residues. CDR3 residues: CASGAPDRGQTQYF. The CDR3 DNA reads as TGCGCCAGCGGGGCCCCCGACAGGGGCCAGACCCAGTACTTC. The complete variable domain, with remaining parts taken from reference TRBV5-1 and TRBJ2-5, reads KAGVTQTPRYLIKTRGQQVTLSCSPISGHRSVSWYQQTPGQGLQFLFEYFSETQRNKGNFPGRFSGRQFSNSRSEMNVSTLELGDSALYLCASGAPDRGQTQYFGPGTRLLVL.

As DNA, the CDR3 is TGTGCCAGCTCACCACCGAACAGCTACGAGCAGTACTTC. Its translation: CASSPPNSYEQYF. V is TRBV18 and J is TRBJ2-7; no clear D. The CDR3 runs to 13 residues. Germline CDR1 KGHSH, CDR2 LQKENI. The V gene lost 0 bases and the J gene lost 3 bases, with 6 bases spanning the gap.

The chain joins TRBV4-2 to TRBJ1-2, with D possibly being TRBD1 (5 bases). The germline V gene encodes CDR1 LGHNA and CDR2 YNFKEQ. The CDR3 length is 15 residues. V lost 0 bases, J lost 8 bases, and 16 bases lay in between. The CDR3 nucleotides read TGTGCCAGCAGCCAAGAAAAGTTAACAGGAGGCGGCTACACCTTC. Residues: CASSQEKLTGGGYTF.

The chain links TRBV2 to TRBJ2-5, with a possible D match to TRBD1 (6 bases). V was shortened by 5 bases and J by 2 bases, with 12 bases between the two germline ends. The germline CDR1 and CDR2 sequences are SNHLY and FYNNEI. The CDR3 spans 14 residues. CDR3 residues: CASSPGQAQETQYF. CDR3 nucleotides: TGTGCCAGCAGTCCGGGACAAGCTCAAGAGACCCAGTACTTC. The entire variable domain, with the rest obtained from reference TRBV2 and TRBJ2-5, is as follows: EPEVTQTPSHQVTQMGQEVILRCVPISNHLYFYWYRQILGQKVEFLVSFYNNEISEKSEIFDDQFSVERPDGSNFTLKIRSTKLEDSAMYFCASSPGQAQETQYFGPGTRLLVL.

The chain combines TRBV6-5 with TRBJ1-2; maybe TRBD1 (6 bases). Trimming took 6 bases from V and 8 from J, leaving 16 bases between them. Germline-derived CDR1 and CDR2 are MNHEY and SVGAGI. The CDR3 sequence is 13 residues long. The CDR3 is CASRVQGRGGYTF. As DNA, the CDR3 is TGTGCCAGCAGGGTACAGGGAAGAGGGGGCTACACCTTC.

This chain uses TRBV27 with TRBJ2-7, with 8 nucleotides matching TRBD1. V lost 4 bases to trimming and J lost 6 bases; unmatched junction nucleotides: 11. The CDR3 is 15 residues long. Germline CDR1 MNHEY, CDR2 SMNVEV (reference sequence). Here the CDR3 DNA reads TGTGCCAGCAGTTCCACCTTTCGACAGGGGAGCGAGCAGTACTTC. Translated: CASSSTFRQGSEQYF.

The chain has TRBV18 and TRBJ1-1; no definite D call. Per germline, CDR1 KGHSH and CDR2 LQKENI. Trimming took 1 base from V and 6 from J, leaving 18 bases between them. This CDR3 is built from 16 residues. CDR3 amino acids: CASSPRWTEGRAEAFF. The DNA of the CDR3 is TGTGCCAGCTCACCACGCTGGACGGAAGGGAGGGCTGAAGCTTTCTTT.